This TCR beta chain was obtained from a study of blood T cells in healthy people across ages. The authors isolated at least 7 million PBMCs per sample. Extracted total RNA amounted to at least 6 micrograms for each sample. The CDR3 loop spans 22 amino acids. The germline gives CDR1 SSHAT, CDR2 FNYEAQ (reference sequence). In this sample, this clonotype turned up a few times. Its specificity is unknown. A junction end diverges from the germline sequence, so it may reflect a read error. A second PCR of about 6 to 12 cycles used a sample-barcoded 5' primer and a J-beta primer mix. Tagging of each cDNA molecule was performed by a template-switch adaptor with 12 random nucleotides. TCRdb itself ran the 5' RACE reads through MiXCR, one entry per CDR3 protein. In the table there are 700,000 to 950,000 distinct CDR3 sequences, 58% of which are singletons. Study-wide points: With naive T cell percentage, TCR beta diversity showed a strong correlation.

The chain is built from TRBV7-7 and TRBJ2-3; TRBD2 matches 10 bases. The sequence derives from a man under 40 in good health. Sequenced: blood. CDR3: CASSPTPVPLAGRRYGTDTQYF. As DNA, the CDR3 is TGTGCTAGCAGCCCGACACCCGTCCCACTAGCGGGACGGAGATACGGCACAGATACGCAGTATTTT.